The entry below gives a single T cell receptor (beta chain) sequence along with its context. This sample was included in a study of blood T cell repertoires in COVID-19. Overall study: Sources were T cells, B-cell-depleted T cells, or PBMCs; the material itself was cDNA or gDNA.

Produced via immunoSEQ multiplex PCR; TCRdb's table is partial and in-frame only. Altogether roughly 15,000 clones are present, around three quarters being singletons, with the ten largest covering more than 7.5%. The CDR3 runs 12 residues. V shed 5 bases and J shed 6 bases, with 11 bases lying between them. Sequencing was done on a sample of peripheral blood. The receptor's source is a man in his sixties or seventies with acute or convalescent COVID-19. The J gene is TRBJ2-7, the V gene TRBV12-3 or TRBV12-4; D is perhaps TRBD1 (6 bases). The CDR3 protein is CASSLTGFEQYF. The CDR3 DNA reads TGTGCCAGCAGTCTAACAGGGTTCGAGCAGTACTTC.